The 10 T cell receptor beta chains presented below share a single source sample, sequenced in a study of cytomegalovirus exposure and HLA in healthy donors. Measured with immunoSEQ multiplex PCR; TCRdb has only the in-frame clones, and not every one. The sample consists of roughly 140,000 clones, around nine tenths of them appearing once. The sample taken for sequencing was PBMCs. The source of these receptors is a man younger than 35 in good health and CMV-seropositive.

This chain uses TRBV2 with TRBJ1-2; TRBD1 aligns across 7 bases. Germline values: CDR1 SNHLY, CDR2 FYNNEI. Trimming removed 3 bases from V and 0 bases from J; junction bases left unmatched: 16. The CDR3 loop spans 19 amino acids. The CDR3 region is CASSDPRDRKQAANYGYTF. CDR3 DNA: TGTGCCAGCAGTGATCCACGGGACAGAAAGCAAGCCGCTAACTATGGCTACACCTTC.

The chain has TRBV30 and TRBJ1-2; 8 bases fit TRBD1. J was trimmed by 6 bases and V by 0 bases; bases with no gene match: 9. The germline V gene has CDR1 GTSNPN and CDR2 SVGIG (reference sequence). This CDR3 region has 15 residues. As DNA, the CDR3 is TGTGCCTGGAGTGTAGCAGGACAGGGAGGGGATGGCTACACCTTC. This translates into CAWSVAGQGGDGYTF.

The chain combines TRBV29-1 with TRBJ2-5; TRBD2 matches 7 bases. CDR3 length: 12 residues. The trim removed 7 bases at V and 5 bases at J, leaving 7 bases unmatched. CDR1 is SQVTM, CDR2 ANQGSEA, per germline. CDR3 coding DNA: TGCAGCGCCCGGGAGGCAAGGGAGACCCAGTACTTC. Translated: CSAREARETQYF.

The chain uses TRBV27 and TRBJ1-5; TRBD1 aligns across 8 bases. The trim removed 6 bases at V and 6 bases at J, leaving 7 bases unmatched. Germline CDR1 reads MNHEY; CDR2 reads SMNVEV (reference sequence). There are 14 residues in the CDR3. The CDR3 sequence is CASRTGTGGQPQHF. The CDR3 nucleotides read TGTGCCAGCAGAACCGGGACAGGCGGTCAGCCCCAGCATTTT.

This sequence joins TRBV7-2 and TRBJ2-7, with D perhaps TRBD2 (6 bases). Trimming pared 5 bases from V and 0 bases from J, leaving 14 bases between. Germline CDR1 and CDR2: SGHTA and FQGNSA. The CDR3 runs 15 residues. CDR3 sequence: CASSPERSGSYEQYF. Here the CDR3 DNA reads TGTGCCAGCAGCCCGGAACGTAGCGGCTCCTACGAGCAGTACTTC.

V gene TRBV2 combines with J gene TRBJ2-3; 7 bases fit TRBD2. The germline CDR1 and CDR2 sequences are SNHLY and FYNNEI. V lost 1 base, J lost 5 bases, and 9 bases stayed unmatched. The CDR3 has 16 residues. The CDR3 region is CASSEEWGGVLDTQYF. CDR3 DNA sequence: TGTGCCAGCAGTGAAGAGTGGGGGGGTGTCTTAGATACGCAGTATTTT.

This sequence joins TRBV5-6 and TRBJ2-1, with 7 positions matching TRBD2. With 4 bases clipped from V and 3 bases from J, the junction kept 16 bases outside the gene matches. CDR3 size: 18 residues. Germline CDR1 and CDR2: SGHDT and YYEEEE. The CDR3 coding sequence is TGTGCCAGCAGCGCCCCGTGGGGGGGTGGGACTCACTACAATGAGCAGTTCTTC. Amino acid sequence: CASSAPWGGGTHYNEQFF. The entire variable domain, with the rest obtained from reference TRBV5-6 and TRBJ2-1, is as follows: DAGVTQSPTHLIKTRGQQVTLRCSPKSGHDTVSWYQQALGQGPQFIFQYYEEEERQRGNFPDRFSGHQFPNYSSELNVNALLLGDSALYLCASSAPWGGGTHYNEQFFGPGTRLTVL.

The chain links TRBV2 to TRBJ1-5; 7 bases align to TRBD1. The CDR3 sequence is 15 residues long. Trimming removed 5 bases from V and 5 bases from J; junction bases left unmatched: 9. The germline gives CDR1 SNHLY, CDR2 FYNNEI. The DNA for the CDR3 is TGTGCCAGCAGTCTCCAGACAGGGTCGGATCAGCCCCAGCATTTT. This encodes CASSLQTGSDQPQHF.

This clone has just a few counts. The rearrangement links TRBV6-5 to TRBJ2-2; 9 positions agree with TRBD2. Germline V gene data show CDR1 as MNHEY and CDR2 as SVGAGI. The CDR3 covers 14 residues. V lost 7 bases to trimming and J lost 7 bases; unmatched junction nucleotides: 7. CDR3 nucleotide sequence: TGTGCCAGCAATACGGGACTAGCTTACGGGGAGCTGTTTTTT. It is translated as CASNTGLAYGELFF.

The rearrangement links TRBV14 to TRBJ1-5; TRBD1 matches 8 bases. J gave up 3 bases and V 4 bases, and 5 bases lay outside the gene matches. Germline-derived CDR1 and CDR2 are SGHDN and FVKESK. The CDR3 runs 15 residues. The CDR3 sequence: CASSRGTGNNQPQHF. CDR3 sequence (DNA): TGTGCCAGCAGCCGAGGGACAGGCAACAATCAGCCCCAGCATTTT.